Sequencing of this T cell receptor (beta chain) was carried out in a study of blood T cell repertoires in COVID-19. The wider study: Collection of acute and convalescent COVID-19 samples took place in the United States, Italy and Spain. T cells, B-cell-depleted T cells, or PBMCs provided the cDNA or gDNA that served as material.

The germline gives CDR1 MGHRA, CDR2 YSYEKL. V was cut by 0 bases and J by 0 bases, with 8 bases left in between. The CDR3 is 16 amino acids. Per the authors' pipeline: Reference gene primer amplification in the assay estimated nucleated cell counts. The data were produced by immunoSEQ multiplex PCR, yet TCRdb's version contains in-frame clones alone and is incomplete. V, J and clone size were drawn from that table, and D and trimming were deduced from the DNA. This sample has about 160,000 clones, with over 65% found just once. The sample was peripheral blood. The sequence was obtained from a man in his fifties or sixties with acute or convalescent COVID-19. The chain uses TRBV4-1 and TRBJ1-4, with a weak D call TRBD1 (5 bases). The chain's CDR3 is CASSQDTGATNEKLFF. DNA for the CDR3: TGCGCCAGCAGCCAAGATACGGGGGCAACTAATGAAAAACTGTTTTTT.